Listed below are T cell receptor beta chains from one sample, sequenced in a study of PD-1 blockade in mismatch repair-deficient tumors. Some clones are missing from TCRdb's copy, which holds only in-frame ones; the method was immunoSEQ multiplex PCR. The table lists around 9,200 clones, more than 75% of them singletons. These TCRs' antigens remain unknown. The sequencing here drew on cells cultured in vitro, taken from a patient treated with pembrolizumab. The receptors come from an adult with mismatch repair-deficient cancer. Both conserved end residues are part of each CDR3. D genes are given only for firm matches. Only part of the rows carry a size: once, few, many, or a class if the clone is expanded.

>14|TRBJ2-3|NA|TRBD2|TRBV7-2
CASTRGLAWNTQYF
TGTGCCAGCACCCGAGGACTAGCGTGGAATACGCAGTATTTT
>15|TRBJ1-4|NA|NA|TRBV28
CASSPWDSTNEKLFF
TGTGCCAGCAGCCCCTGGGACTCAACTAATGAAAAACTGTTTTTT
>13|TRBJ2-7|few|TRBD1|TRBV10-1
CASSRQGSYEQYF
TGCGCCAGCAGTCGACAGGGATCCTACGAGCAGTACTTC
>13|TRBJ2-3|NA|NA|TRBV6-5
CASSKKPADTQYF
TGTGCCAGCAGTAAGAAGCCCGCAGATACGCAGTATTTT
>17|TRBJ2-2|NA|TRBD2|TRBV7-3
CASSPVGTSGNFGELFF
TGTGCCAGCAGCCCGGTGGGGACTAGCGGGAACTTCGGGGAGCTGTTTTTT
>18|TRBJ2-3|NA|TRBD2|TRBV11-2
CASSFGRGGGGFTDTQYF
TGTGCCAGCAGCTTTGGACGTGGCGGGGGGGGATTCACAGATACGCAGTATTTT
>14|TRBJ1-2|NA|NA|TRBV6-5
CASSYSEAGYGYTF
TGTGCCAGCAGTTACTCGGAAGCCGGATATGGCTACACCTTC
>17|TRBJ2-5|NA|TRBD2|TRBV25-1
CASSDSGLADYQETQYF
TGTGCCAGCAGTGATTCCGGACTAGCGGACTACCAAGAGACCCAGTACTTC
>15|TRBJ2-5|NA|TRBD1|TRBV27
CASSLRQGARETQYF
TGTGCCAGCAGTTTAAGACAGGGGGCTCGTGAGACCCAGTACTTC
>17|TRBJ2-3|NA|TRBD2|TRBV9
CASSVDGREGPGDTQYF
TGTGCCAGCAGCGTAGATGGGCGGGAGGGCCCCGGAGATACGCAGTATTTT
>14|TRBJ1-5|few|NA|TRBV27
CASSLSGNEQPQHF
TGTGCCAGCAGTTTATCGGGGAATGAGCAGCCCCAGCATTTT
>15|TRBJ1-2|once|TRBD1|TRBV27
CASSGNRGRRGGYTF
TGTGCCAGCAGTGGTAACAGGGGGCGCCGGGGTGGCTACACCTTC
>14|TRBJ1-5|NA|NA|TRBV6-5
CASSYLTGSEPQHF
TGTGCCAGCAGTTACTTAACAGGTTCGGAGCCCCAGCATTTT
>13|TRBJ1-2|few|NA|TRBV7-9
CASSLVQGGGYTF
TGTGCCAGCAGCTTAGTCCAGGGAGGTGGCTACACCTTC
>16|TRBJ2-2|NA|TRBD1|TRBV19
CASSIGGQGLIGELFF
TGTGCCAGTAGTATAGGGGGACAGGGGTTGATCGGGGAGCTGTTTTTT
>13|TRBJ2-2|NA|TRBD1|TRBV29-1
CSVRTGFGGELFF
TGCAGCGTTAGGACAGGGTTCGGAGGGGAGCTGTTTTTT
>13|TRBJ2-5|NA|NA|TRBV6-5
CASSLLGQETQYF
TGTGCCAGCAGCCTCTTGGGCCAAGAGACCCAGTACTTC
>17|TRBJ2-1|NA|NA|TRBV11-2
CASRQLTLGSSYNEQFF
TGTGCCAGCAGGCAGCTTACACTGGGATCCTCCTACAATGAGCAGTTCTTC
>14|TRBJ2-7|medium-sized|NA|TRBV7-6
CASSVQGGSYEQYF
TGTGCCAGCAGCGTACAGGGAGGATCCTACGAGCAGTACTTC
>16|TRBJ2-1|NA|TRBD2|TRBV29-1
CSVESPLAGGPDEQFF
TGCAGCGTTGAAAGCCCGTTGGCGGGAGGGCCCGATGAGCAGTTCTTC
>12|TRBJ1-2|once|TRBD1|TRBV6-1
CASSGQGYGYTF
TGTGCCAGCAGTGGACAGGGCTATGGCTACACCTTC
>15|TRBJ2-5|NA|TRBD2|TRBV28
CASSFELALQETQYF
TGTGCCAGCAGTTTTGAACTAGCGCTCCAAGAGACCCAGTACTTC
>12|TRBJ2-7|NA|NA|TRBV7-6
CASSYGTDEQYF
TGTGCCAGCAGCTATGGGACCGACGAGCAGTACTTC
>14|TRBJ2-1|NA|NA|TRBV25-1
CASSFQGWANEQFF
TGTGCCAGCAGTTTTCAGGGGTGGGCCAATGAGCAGTTCTTC
>13|TRBJ2-5|few|NA|TRBV18
CASSSGLGETQYF
TGTGCCAGCTCATCCGGGTTGGGGGAGACCCAGTACTTC
>16|TRBJ2-1|NA|TRBD2|TRBV5-1
CASSLGGRADIDEQFF
TGCGCCAGCAGCTTGGGTGGGAGGGCCGACATCGATGAGCAGTTCTTC
>15|TRBJ2-1|once|TRBD2|TRBV5-1
CASSLGLAGYGEQFF
TGCGCCAGCAGCTTGGGACTAGCGGGATACGGTGAGCAGTTCTTC
>16|TRBJ2-1|NA|NA|TRBV5-1
CASSPSRWPTFNEQFF
TGCGCCAGCAGCCCCAGTCGGTGGCCTACCTTTAATGAGCAGTTCTTC
>14|TRBJ2-5|NA|NA|TRBV19
CASEGEGRGETQYF
TGTGCCAGTGAGGGGGAGGGCCGGGGAGAGACCCAGTACTTC
>18|TRBJ1-6|medium-sized|TRBD1|TRBV5-1
CASSWVGQGLSIRSPLHF
TGCGCCAGCAGCTGGGTGGGACAGGGGTTGTCGATTCGGTCACCCCTCCACTTT
>13|TRBJ1-2|once|NA|TRBV28
CASSFPGWAALTF
TGTGCCAGCAGTTTCCCTGGGTGGGCCGCACTCACCTTC
>17|TRBJ1-6|NA|TRBD1|TRBV28
CASSLFYRGQVYSPLHF
TGTGCCAGCAGTTTATTTTATAGGGGGCAAGTTTATTCACCCCTCCACTTT
>14|TRBJ1-1|NA|NA|TRBV27
CASSSVGTNTEAFF
TGTGCCAGCAGTTCAGTTGGGACGAACACTGAAGCTTTCTTT
>14|TRBJ2-7|NA|NA|TRBV27
CASSLFPGSYEQYF
TGTGCCAGCAGTTTATTTCCAGGCTCCTACGAGCAGTACTTC
>14|TRBJ2-5|NA|TRBD1|TRBV2
CASSDRRGPETQYF
TGTGCCAGCAGTGATCGCAGGGGGCCAGAGACCCAGTACTTC
>17|TRBJ2-2|NA|TRBD2|TRBV27
CASSQRAGGPNTGELFF
TGTGCCAGCAGTCAACGAGCGGGAGGGCCGAACACCGGGGAGCTGTTTTTT
>16|TRBJ2-1|NA|NA|TRBV9
CASSVLPSGASNEQFF
TGTGCCAGCAGCGTACTTCCTTCAGGGGCCAGCAATGAGCAGTTCTTC
>13|TRBJ1-1|NA|NA|TRBV27
CASSATVNTEAFF
TGTGCCAGCAGTGCGACAGTTAACACTGAAGCTTTCTTT
>10|TRBJ1-2|NA|NA|TRBV29-1
CSVEESPDSF
TGCAGCGTTGAAGAATCCCCGGACAGCTTC
>14|TRBJ2-1|NA|TRBD1|TRBV9
CASSTGLKGARQFF
TGTGCCAGCAGCACCGGTTTGAAGGGGGCCCGGCAGTTCTTC
>13|TRBJ1-2|NA|TRBD1|TRBV6-6
CASRIQGVDGYTF
TGTGCCAGCAGAATCCAGGGGGTGGATGGCTACACCTTC
>15|TRBJ2-2|NA|NA|TRBV10-2
CASSETRKGPGELFF
TGCGCCAGCAGTGAGACCAGAAAGGGGCCCGGGGAGCTGTTTTTT
>14|TRBJ1-1|NA|NA|TRBV7-9
CASTPQAMNTEAFF
TGTGCCAGCACCCCACAGGCGATGAACACTGAAGCTTTCTTT
>13|TRBJ1-6|NA|NA|TRBV12-5
CASGQGWGSPLHF
TGTGCTAGTGGCCAAGGATGGGGTTCACCCCTCCACTTT
>15|TRBJ2-2|once|NA|TRBV19
CASSIALRATGELFF
TGTGCCAGTAGTATAGCTCTAAGAGCCACCGGGGAGCTGTTTTTT
>13|TRBJ1-2|NA|TRBD1|TRBV5-4
CASSLDRGYGYTF
TGTGCCAGCAGCTTGGACAGGGGCTATGGCTACACCTTC
>14|TRBJ2-7|NA|TRBD2|TRBV28
CASSLGRGAYEQYF
TGTGCCAGCAGTTTAGGTCGGGGGGCCTACGAGCAGTACTTC
>14|TRBJ2-7|NA|NA|TRBV6-5
CASSRTGTSYEQYF
TGTGCCAGCAGTAGAACCGGGACTTCCTACGAGCAGTACTTC
>16|TRBJ2-2|NA|NA|TRBV7-3
CASSLNPGLNTGELFF
TGTGCCAGCAGCCTTAACCCGGGACTCAACACCGGGGAGCTGTTTTTT
>13|TRBJ2-2|NA|NA|TRBV9
CASSGPNTGELFF
TGTGCCAGCAGTGGACCTAACACCGGGGAGCTGTTTTTT
>13|TRBJ2-7|NA|TRBD1|TRBV10-3
CATWTGVIYEQYF
TGTGCCACCTGGACAGGGGTGATCTACGAGCAGTACTTC
>15|TRBJ2-3|NA|TRBD1|TRBV5-1
CASSLGTQGADTQYF
TGCGCCAGCAGCTTGGGGACCCAGGGGGCAGATACGCAGTATTTT